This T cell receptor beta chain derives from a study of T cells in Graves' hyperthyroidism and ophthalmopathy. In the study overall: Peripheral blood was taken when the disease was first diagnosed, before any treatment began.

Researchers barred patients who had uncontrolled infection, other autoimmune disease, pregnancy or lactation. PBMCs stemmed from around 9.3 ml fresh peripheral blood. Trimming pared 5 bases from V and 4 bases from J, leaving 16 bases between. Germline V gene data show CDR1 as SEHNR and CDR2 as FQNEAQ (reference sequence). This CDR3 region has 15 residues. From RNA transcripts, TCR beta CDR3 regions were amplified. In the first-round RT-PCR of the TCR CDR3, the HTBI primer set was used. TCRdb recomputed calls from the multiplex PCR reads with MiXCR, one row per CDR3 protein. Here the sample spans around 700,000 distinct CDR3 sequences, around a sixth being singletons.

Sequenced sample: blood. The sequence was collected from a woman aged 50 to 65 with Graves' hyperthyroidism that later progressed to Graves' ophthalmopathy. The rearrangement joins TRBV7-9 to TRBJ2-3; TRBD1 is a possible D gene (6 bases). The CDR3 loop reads CASSDGQFGADTQYF. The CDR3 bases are TGTGCCAGCAGCGATGGACAGTTTGGGGCAGATACGCAGTATTTT.